The entry below gives a single T cell receptor beta chain sequence along with its context. Its antigen is currently unknown. The junction departs from germline at one end; a sequencing error may be responsible. Systemic immunosuppression or a history of autoimmune disease excluded patients. Sequenced by immunoSEQ multiplex PCR; TCRdb stores in-frame clones only, minus some. The sample includes tens of thousands of clones, around 94% of them seen just once. CDR3 length: 13 amino acids. Germline V gives CDR1 LNHDA, CDR2 SQIVND (reference sequence). The sample belongs to a study of OX40 agonist ivuxolimab in advanced cancers. For the study at large: Hepatocellular carcinoma, melanoma, renal cell or head and neck cancer was diagnosed in the dose-escalation patients. Overall study findings and caveats: Near-lowest levels of clonal expansion characterized partial responders at 0.1-3.0 mg/kg. Among T cells, CD8+ cells averaged more expanded clones than CD4+ cells.

The V call is TRBV19, the J call TRBJ1-1; D unresolved. The sequence was collected from an adult with an advanced solid tumor such as melanoma, head and neck, liver or kidney cancer. The material was CD4+ or CD8+ T cells sorted from blood, obtained in a trial of the OX40 agonist ivuxolimab. CDR3 amino acids: CASSAALNTEASF. For the CDR3, the DNA is TGTGCCAGTAGCGCAGCCTTGAACACTGAAGCTTCCTTT.